A selection of T cell receptor beta chains follows, all from one sample in a study of cytomegalovirus exposure and HLA in healthy donors. Here immunoSEQ multiplex PCR was the method, and the copy in TCRdb shows in-frame clones only, minus some. Of 70,000 to 80,000 clones listed, more than 75% are singletons. What was sequenced was PBMCs. The receptors come from a man aged 18 to 29 in good health and CMV-seronegative. Each CDR3 is given with its conserved first and last residue. A D gene is named only where the DNA matches it firmly. Clone size is given for some rows only: seen once, a few or many times, or a class if the clone is expanded.

clone_size: few; d_call: TRBD2; v_call: TRBV5-6; j_call: TRBJ2-7; cdr3_nt: TGTGCCAGCAGCCCGGGACTAGCGGGAGGTAGCGAGCAGTACTTC; cdr3_aa: CASSPGLAGGSEQYF
clone_size: once; d_call: TRBD1; v_call: TRBV5-4; j_call: TRBJ2-2; cdr3_nt: TGTGCCAGCAGCGCCCAGGGGGCCGGGGAGCTGTTTTTT; cdr3_aa: CASSAQGAGELFF
clone_size: -; d_call: TRBD1; v_call: TRBV6-5; j_call: TRBJ1-1; cdr3_nt: TGTGCCAGCAGATCGACAGGGCTTGTGACTGAAGCTTTCTTT; cdr3_aa: CASRSTGLVTEAFF
clone_size: -; d_call: -; v_call: TRBV30; j_call: TRBJ2-7; cdr3_nt: TGTGCCTGGAAAATCCTGGACTCAAGGGCCGAGCAGTACTTC; cdr3_aa: CAWKILDSRAEQYF
clone_size: -; d_call: TRBD2; v_call: TRBV6-5; j_call: TRBJ2-1; cdr3_nt: TGTGCCAGCAGTTTCACCGGGACTAGCGGGCTGAATGAGCAGTTCTTC; cdr3_aa: CASSFTGTSGLNEQFF
clone_size: -; d_call: TRBD2; v_call: TRBV11-2; j_call: TRBJ2-3; cdr3_nt: TGTGCCAGCAGCTTTAAGTGGCGGGGGGCCGGGGATACGCAGTATTTT; cdr3_aa: CASSFKWRGAGDTQYF
clone_size: -; d_call: -; v_call: TRBV14; j_call: TRBJ1-1; cdr3_nt: TGTGCCAGCAGCCAAGATCTGGAGACTGAAGCTTTCTTT; cdr3_aa: CASSQDLETEAFF
clone_size: once; d_call: TRBD2; v_call: TRBV6-5; j_call: TRBJ2-2; cdr3_nt: TGTGCCAGCAGTCTATCGGCGGGGGGACCCGGGGAGCTGTTTTTT; cdr3_aa: CASSLSAGGPGELFF
clone_size: once; d_call: TRBD1; v_call: TRBV19; j_call: TRBJ2-7; cdr3_nt: TGTGCCAGTAGAGGGGGCCGGAACGAGCAGTACTTC; cdr3_aa: CASRGGRNEQYF
clone_size: -; d_call: TRBD1; v_call: TRBV28; j_call: TRBJ2-2; cdr3_nt: TGTGCCAGCAGCCGACGACAGGGAAGGGGCGGGGAGCTGTTTTTT; cdr3_aa: CASSRRQGRGGELFF
clone_size: -; d_call: TRBD1; v_call: TRBV2; j_call: TRBJ2-1; cdr3_nt: TGTGCCAGCATTGGGACAGGGATCGGCAATGAGCAGTTCTTC; cdr3_aa: CASIGTGIGNEQFF
clone_size: -; d_call: -; v_call: TRBV19; j_call: TRBJ2-4; cdr3_nt: TGTGCCAGTAGTTCTGGACTAGCCAAAAACATTCAGTACTTC; cdr3_aa: CASSSGLAKNIQYF
clone_size: -; d_call: -; v_call: TRBV4-3; j_call: TRBJ2-3; cdr3_nt: TGCGCCAGCAGCCCAAGCCTCACAGATACGCAGTATTTT; cdr3_aa: CASSPSLTDTQYF
clone_size: -; d_call: -; v_call: TRBV4-3; j_call: TRBJ1-1; cdr3_nt: TGCGCCAGCAGCCGAGGGATAGCGGCTGAAGCTTTCTTT; cdr3_aa: CASSRGIAAEAFF
clone_size: -; d_call: -; v_call: TRBV6-5; j_call: TRBJ2-7; cdr3_nt: TGTGCCAGCAGTTACTCGATCCTAGCGAGGGAGCAGTACTTC; cdr3_aa: CASSYSILAREQYF
clone_size: once; d_call: -; v_call: TRBV30; j_call: TRBJ2-2; cdr3_nt: TGTGCCTGGAGTGCCGATACACAACGACTCTTACCCGGGGAGCTGTTTTTT; cdr3_aa: CAWSADTQRLLPGELFF
clone_size: -; d_call: -; v_call: TRBV6-6; j_call: TRBJ2-7; cdr3_nt: TGTGCCAGCGCAGACTTTCAAAACGAGCAGTACTTC; cdr3_aa: CASADFQNEQYF
clone_size: once; d_call: -; v_call: TRBV19; j_call: TRBJ1-5; cdr3_nt: TGTGCCAGTAGTATAGTCAGTCAGCCCCAGCATTTT; cdr3_aa: CASSIVSQPQHF
clone_size: -; d_call: TRBD2; v_call: TRBV18; j_call: TRBJ2-1; cdr3_nt: TGTGCCAGCTCATCCCGGGAGGTATCCTACAATGAGCAGTTCTTC; cdr3_aa: CASSSREVSYNEQFF
clone_size: few; d_call: TRBD1; v_call: TRBV6-4; j_call: TRBJ1-2; cdr3_nt: TGTGCCAGCAGTGAGGATCCGGGACAGACCTATGGCTACACCTTC; cdr3_aa: CASSEDPGQTYGYTF
clone_size: -; d_call: TRBD2; v_call: TRBV7-2; j_call: TRBJ2-1; cdr3_nt: TGTGCCAGCAGCTTAGGTTGGGTAGCGGGGGGTGAGCAGTTCTTC; cdr3_aa: CASSLGWVAGGEQFF
clone_size: -; d_call: -; v_call: TRBV28; j_call: TRBJ2-7; cdr3_nt: TGTGCCAGCAGTTTAGTTCTCCAGGACTCCTACGAGCAGTACTTC; cdr3_aa: CASSLVLQDSYEQYF
clone_size: -; d_call: TRBD1; v_call: TRBV6-1; j_call: TRBJ2-2; cdr3_nt: TGTGCCAGCAGTTTGGACAGGGAGTCCGGGGAGCTGTTTTTT; cdr3_aa: CASSLDRESGELFF
clone_size: -; d_call: -; v_call: TRBV7-2; j_call: TRBJ1-2; cdr3_nt: TGTGCCAGCAGCTTAGCTCCCGGGAGCTATGGCTACACCTTC; cdr3_aa: CASSLAPGSYGYTF
clone_size: once; d_call: -; v_call: TRBV27; j_call: TRBJ2-2; cdr3_nt: TGTGCCAGCCAGCGGTTGTCGACGGCCGGGGAGCTGTTTTTT; cdr3_aa: CASQRLSTAGELFF
clone_size: once; d_call: -; v_call: TRBV5-1; j_call: TRBJ1-4; cdr3_nt: TGCGCCAGCAGTCCCCAGGGTTTTGAAAAACTGTTTTTT; cdr3_aa: CASSPQGFEKLFF
clone_size: once; d_call: TRBD1; v_call: TRBV5-1; j_call: TRBJ2-7; cdr3_nt: TGCGCCAGCAGCTTACGTCCCGGGACAGGGGGCGGGCTCTCCTACGAGCAGTACTTC; cdr3_aa: CASSLRPGTGGGLSYEQYF
clone_size: -; d_call: TRBD2; v_call: TRBV5-4; j_call: TRBJ2-3; cdr3_nt: TGTGCCAGCAGCCATCCGGGGTGGCTAGCGGGAGAGGGAGATACGCAGTATTTT; cdr3_aa: CASSHPGWLAGEGDTQYF
clone_size: -; d_call: -; v_call: TRBV30; j_call: TRBJ1-5; cdr3_nt: TGTGCCTGGAGTGTAGTGCAGGGGAATCAGCCCCAGCATTTT; cdr3_aa: CAWSVVQGNQPQHF
clone_size: -; d_call: TRBD1; v_call: TRBV19; j_call: TRBJ2-1; cdr3_nt: TGTGCCAGTAGTTTTACAGGGGCGGTCAATGAGCAGTTCTTC; cdr3_aa: CASSFTGAVNEQFF
clone_size: -; d_call: TRBD1; v_call: TRBV19; j_call: TRBJ2-7; cdr3_nt: TGTGCCAGTAGCCTGGGGTCCCGGACAGGGGTAACCTACGAGCAGTACTTC; cdr3_aa: CASSLGSRTGVTYEQYF
clone_size: -; d_call: TRBD1; v_call: TRBV7-2; j_call: TRBJ2-2; cdr3_nt: TGTGCCAGCAGCCGGGACAGGGTCGACACCGGGGAGCTGTTTTTT; cdr3_aa: CASSRDRVDTGELFF
clone_size: -; d_call: -; v_call: TRBV7-9; j_call: TRBJ2-1; cdr3_nt: TGTGCCAGCAGCCCGTTAAGACTCAGGGAGGAGGGTGAGCAGTTCTTC; cdr3_aa: CASSPLRLREEGEQFF
clone_size: -; d_call: TRBD2; v_call: TRBV5-4; j_call: TRBJ2-1; cdr3_nt: TGTGCCAGCAGCTTTCGCGGGGGGGCCTACAATGAGCAGTTCTTC; cdr3_aa: CASSFRGGAYNEQFF
clone_size: few; d_call: TRBD1; v_call: TRBV6-5; j_call: TRBJ1-1; cdr3_nt: TGTGCCAGCAGTCCGGGACAGTCCGCTGAAGCTTTCTTT; cdr3_aa: CASSPGQSAEAFF
clone_size: -; d_call: -; v_call: TRBV2; j_call: TRBJ1-5; cdr3_nt: TGTGCCAGCAGTCTACAGGGAGTCAATCAGCCCCAGCATTTT; cdr3_aa: CASSLQGVNQPQHF
clone_size: once; d_call: -; v_call: TRBV28; j_call: TRBJ1-2; cdr3_nt: TGTGCCAGCAGTTTATTGGCTGGGAACTTAGCGGGTGGCTACACCTTC; cdr3_aa: CASSLLAGNLAGGYTF
clone_size: -; d_call: TRBD2; v_call: TRBV6-5; j_call: TRBJ2-7; cdr3_nt: TGTGCCAGCAGTTACGAAGGGACTAGCGCTTACGAGCAGTACTTC; cdr3_aa: CASSYEGTSAYEQYF
clone_size: -; d_call: -; v_call: TRBV20-1; j_call: TRBJ2-7; cdr3_nt: TGCAGTGCCGAAACGTCCGGACAGTTAAGATTC; cdr3_aa: CSAETSGQLRF
clone_size: few; d_call: -; v_call: TRBV4-3; j_call: TRBJ1-4; cdr3_nt: TGCGCCAGCAGCCTGAATGGACAGACTAATGAAAAACTGTTTTTT; cdr3_aa: CASSLNGQTNEKLFF
clone_size: -; d_call: TRBD1; v_call: TRBV28; j_call: TRBJ1-1; cdr3_nt: TGTGCCAGCAGTCTCCGACAGGGGAAAACTGAAGCTTTCTTT; cdr3_aa: CASSLRQGKTEAFF
clone_size: -; d_call: TRBD1; v_call: TRBV7-9; j_call: TRBJ1-4; cdr3_nt: TGTGCCAGCAGCAGTATTTCCGGGACAGACCATGAAAAACTGTTTTTT; cdr3_aa: CASSSISGTDHEKLFF
clone_size: -; d_call: TRBD1; v_call: TRBV7-9; j_call: TRBJ1-1; cdr3_nt: TGTGCCAGCAGCTTAGTTACAGGGGGCGGTACTGAAGCTTTCTTT; cdr3_aa: CASSLVTGGGTEAFF
clone_size: -; d_call: TRBD1; v_call: TRBV7-2; j_call: TRBJ2-1; cdr3_nt: TGTGCCAGCAGCCCGCCGACAGGGGGCAATGAGCAGTTCTTC; cdr3_aa: CASSPPTGGNEQFF
clone_size: -; d_call: -; v_call: TRBV19; j_call: TRBJ2-1; cdr3_nt: TGTGCCAGTAGTATAGGAGGGAGGACCTACAATGAGCAGTTCTTC; cdr3_aa: CASSIGGRTYNEQFF
clone_size: -; d_call: -; v_call: TRBV14; j_call: TRBJ1-5; cdr3_nt: TGTGCCAGCAGCCATCCAGGGGGCAATCAGCCCCAGCATTTT; cdr3_aa: CASSHPGGNQPQHF
clone_size: -; d_call: -; v_call: TRBV28; j_call: TRBJ2-7; cdr3_nt: TGTGCCGGCAGTTCCTCATGGGGACACAGGTACGAGCAGTACTTC; cdr3_aa: CAGSSSWGHRYEQYF
clone_size: -; d_call: TRBD1; v_call: TRBV4-3; j_call: TRBJ2-7; cdr3_nt: TGCGCCAGCAGCCTGCAGACAGGGCTCTCCTACGAGCAGTACTTC; cdr3_aa: CASSLQTGLSYEQYF
clone_size: -; d_call: -; v_call: TRBV6-5; j_call: TRBJ1-5; cdr3_nt: TGTGCCAGCACCTCCTTAAAGGGGAACAATCAGCCCCAGCATTTT; cdr3_aa: CASTSLKGNNQPQHF
clone_size: -; d_call: TRBD1; v_call: TRBV5-4; j_call: TRBJ2-7; cdr3_nt: TGTGCCAGCAGCTTGCTCGGGACAGGGGTCGAGCAGTACTTC; cdr3_aa: CASSLLGTGVEQYF
clone_size: -; d_call: -; v_call: TRBV5-4; j_call: TRBJ2-2; cdr3_nt: TGTGCCAGCAGCCCCCTTACCCATGACAGAACCAACACCGGGGAGCTGTTTTTT; cdr3_aa: CASSPLTHDRTNTGELFF
clone_size: few; d_call: TRBD1; v_call: TRBV19; j_call: TRBJ1-2; cdr3_nt: TGTGCCAGTAGAGGACAGGGTTTTAACTATGGCTACACCTTC; cdr3_aa: CASRGQGFNYGYTF
clone_size: -; d_call: -; v_call: TRBV7-2; j_call: TRBJ2-6; cdr3_nt: TGTGCCAGCAGCCTCGGGGGATCTGGGGCCAACGTCCTGACTTTC; cdr3_aa: CASSLGGSGANVLTF
clone_size: -; d_call: -; v_call: TRBV27; j_call: TRBJ2-2; cdr3_nt: TGTGCCAGCAGTACAGCTGGGGAGCTGTTTTTT; cdr3_aa: CASSTAGELFF
clone_size: -; d_call: -; v_call: TRBV27; j_call: TRBJ2-7; cdr3_nt: TGTGCCAGCCCTTTATGGGCGAAACCCTACGAGCAGTACTTC; cdr3_aa: CASPLWAKPYEQYF